The 27 T cell receptor beta chains below were found in one sample sequenced in a study of neurological immune-mediated disorders. TCRdb independently ran MiXCR on the 5' RACE reads; one entry per CDR3 protein. The repertoire holds roughly 36,000 distinct CDR3 sequences, with 13% to 15% as singletons. Sample: PBMCs. The receptors stem from a woman aged 45-65 years with HTLV-1-associated myelopathy (HAM/TSP).

The sample holds one count of this clonotype. Compared with germline, one end of the junction differs, possibly owing to a read error. J is TRBJ2-1 and V is TRBV11-2; D perhaps matches TRBD1 (5 bases). This CDR3 is 15 amino acids long. Germline V lookup: CDR1 SGHAT, CDR2 FQNNGV. The CDR3: CASSKQDLSYNEQLF. CDR3 coding DNA: TGTGCCAGCAGCAAACAGGACCTTTCCTACAATGAGCAGCTCTTT.

This clonotype was seen ten or more times. The chain combines TRBV10-2 with TRBJ2-3; the match to TRBD2 covers 16 bases. The CDR3 sequence is 17 residues long. Germline trimming cut 6 bases from V and 5 bases from J; bases unmatched to any gene: 8. The germline CDR1 and CDR2 sequences are WSHSY and SAAADI. The CDR3 DNA reads as TGCGCCAGCAGGGGACTAGCGGGGGGGCCGGATCAAGATACGCAGTATTTT. Translated, it gives CASRGLAGGPDQDTQYF.

This clonotype was seen repeatedly, ten times or more. The rearrangement joins TRBV5-6 to TRBJ1-5; possible D gene TRBD1, 6 bases. The CDR3 is made up of 15 amino acids. The germline V gene has CDR1 SGHDT and CDR2 YYEEEE. V shed 4 bases and J shed 1 base, with 12 bases lying between them. The CDR3 DNA follows: TGTGCCAGCAGCCCTAGGGGGGTAAGCAATCAGCCCCAGCATTTT. Translation gives CASSPRGVSNQPQHF. The full variable domain, in which reference TRBV5-6 and TRBJ1-5 provide the parts outside the CDR3, is DAGVTQSPTHLIKTRGQQVTLRCSPKSGHDTVSWYQQALGQGPQFIFQYYEEEERQRGNFPDRFSGHQFPNYSSELNVNALLLGDSALYLCASSPRGVSNQPQHFGDGTRLSIL.

The V call is TRBV5-1, the J call TRBJ2-1, with D uncertain. The length of the CDR3 is 17 residues. CDR1 is SGHRS, CDR2 YFSETQ, per germline. Between the trimmed V and J ends, which lost 0 bases and 10 bases, there was a span of 23 bases. The CDR3 reads CASSLATTNAHAWEQFF. The CDR3 DNA follows: TGCGCCAGCAGCTTGGCCACAACGAACGCCCATGCCTGGGAGCAGTTCTTC.

With regard to this clonotype: The junction does not match germline at one end; this may be a read error. The gene calls are TRBV7-2 and TRBJ1-3; D gene ambiguous. CDR1 SGHTA and CDR2 FQGNSA come from the germline V gene. The CDR3 covers 14 residues. The CDR3 region is CASTLAGPGNTIYF. CDR3 DNA sequence: TGTGCCAGCACCTTAGCTGGACCCGGAAACACCATATATTTT.

This clonotype was seen ten or more times. The chain couples TRBV29-1 to TRBJ1-1; possibly TRBD1 for D (5 bases). The CDR3 covers 12 residues. The germline gives CDR1 SQVTM, CDR2 ANQGSEA. V lost 5 bases and J lost 3, with 10 bases in between. The CDR3 DNA reads as TGCAGCGTTTCCAGGGCGGACACTGAAGCTTTCTTT. Translated, it gives CSVSRADTEAFF.

Many counts were recorded for this clonotype. The gene calls are TRBV5-6 and TRBJ1-2; D unclear. The ends were cut back, 4 bases at V and 0 bases at J, with 16 bases in the middle. Germline V CDR1 and CDR2: SGHDT, YYEEEE. This CDR3 spans 16 amino acids. Written as DNA, the CDR3 is TGTGCCAGCAGCACCGCATTAGGACCTACTAACTATGGCTACACCTTC. Amino acids: CASSTALGPTNYGYTF.

This clonotype was seen many times. The rearrangement uses TRBV11-2 and TRBJ1-2; D is undetermined. The CDR3 length is 16 residues. V lost 3 bases to trimming and J lost 5 bases, with 19 bases between them. CDR1 is SGHAT and CDR2 is FQNNGV in the germline V gene. The CDR3 reads CASSFGGGRLLYGYTF. The DNA for the CDR3 is TGTGCCAGCAGCTTCGGTGGAGGGAGGCTCCTATATGGCTACACCTTC. Based on the CDR3 plus reference TRBV11-2 and TRBJ1-2, the full variable domain is EAGVAQSPRYKIIEKRQSVAFWCNPISGHATLYWYQQILGQGPKLLIQFQNNGVVDDSQLPKDRFSAERLKGVDSTLKIQPAKLEDSAVYLCASSFGGGRLLYGYTFGSGTRLTVV.

Many counts were recorded for this clonotype. The gene calls are TRBV20-1 and TRBJ1-3, with a weak D call TRBD1 (6 bases). The CDR3 covers 14 residues. CDR1 is DFQATT, CDR2 SNEGSKA, per germline (reference sequence). Trimming cost V 5 bases and J 2 bases, with 13 bases left between them. The DNA of the CDR3 is TGCAGTGCTCTTACAGGGTTGGCTGGAAACACCATATATTTT. Protein: CSALTGLAGNTIYF.

The chain has TRBV5-8 and TRBJ2-5; no reliable D call. Looked up from germline, CDR1 is SGHTS and CDR2 is YDEGEE. Between the trimmed V and J ends, which lost 2 bases and 4 bases, there was a span of 3 bases. The CDR3 is 11 residues long. The CDR3 loop is CASSFVETQYF. In DNA, the CDR3 is TGTGCCAGCAGCTTTGTAGAGACCCAGTACTTC.

The chain employs TRBV7-9 and TRBJ1-4; D unresolved. The germline CDR1 and CDR2 sequences are SEHNR and FQNEAQ (reference sequence). The CDR3 spans 13 residues. V was pared by 2 bases and J by 7 bases, with 8 bases between. DNA of the CDR3: TGTGCCAGCAGCTTATCGGGGTCTGAAAAACTGTTTTTT. It yields the protein CASSLSGSEKLFF.

This clonotype occurred many times. The chain is built from TRBV6-2 or TRBV6-3 and TRBJ1-2, with unresolved D. The CDR3 length is 16 residues. V was shortened by 5 bases and J by 3 bases, with 19 bases between the two germline ends. The germline gives CDR1 MNHEY, CDR2 SVGEGT. CDR3 in DNA: TGTGCCAGCAGTAACATGCGCCCCGTTTCGGACTATGGCTACACCTTC. It specifies CASSNMRPVSDYGYTF.

In this sample, this clonotype turned up many times. The genes are TRBV4-3 and TRBJ2-1, with TRBD2 matching 13 bases. V shed 1 base, J shed 8 bases, and the junction held 5 bases outside the gene matches. The length of the CDR3 is 16 residues. In germline, CDR1 is LGHNA, CDR2 YSLEER. The CDR3 coding sequence is TGCGCCAGCAGCCAAGGGACTAGCGGGAGCCGCGATGAGCAGTTCTTC. As protein: CASSQGTSGSRDEQFF.

This clonotype was counted many times. This rearrangement joins TRBV5-1 to TRBJ2-1, with 11 bases lining up with TRBD1. V lost 0 bases to trimming and J lost 4 bases; unmatched junction nucleotides: 3. Per the germline V gene, CDR1 is SGHRS and CDR2 is YFSETQ. The CDR3 totals 16 residues. DNA for the CDR3: TGCGCCAGCAGCTTGGAAGGGACAGGGGGGTACAATGAGCAGTTCTTC. Its translation is CASSLEGTGGYNEQFF.

This clonotype has ten or more counts. The chain uses TRBV10-3 and TRBJ1-2; D remains ambiguous. CDR3 size: 18 residues. V gave up 4 bases and J gave up 0 bases, with 21 bases separating them. Looked up from germline, CDR1 is ENHRY and CDR2 is SYGVKD. The CDR3 nucleotides read TGTGCCATCAGTGTGGGAGGGCTGCCCGCCAGTTCTAACTATGGCTACACCTTC. Protein: CAISVGGLPASSNYGYTF.

The chain employs TRBV27 and TRBJ2-5; 8 bases line up with TRBD1. The trim removed 5 bases at V and 5 bases at J, leaving 16 bases unmatched. CDR3 length: 17 residues. Germline CDR1 reads MNHEY; CDR2 reads SMNVEV (reference sequence). CDR3 residues: CASSPLPVRTGGETQYF. The CDR3 nucleotides are TGTGCCAGCAGTCCGCTTCCCGTACGTACAGGGGGGGAGACCCAGTACTTC.

With regard to this clonotype: The germline gene is not matched at one end of the junction; a read error may be the cause. The chain has TRBV7-6 and TRBJ2-2; 7 nucleotides match TRBD1. Germline CDR1 and CDR2: SGHVS and FNYEAQ. CDR3 size: 16 residues. Written as DNA, the CDR3 is TGTGCCATCAGCTTAGGAAGAGGGGGCGCGGCCGGGGAGCTGTTTTTT. Its protein product is CAISLGRGGAAGELFF.

This clonotype has more than one count but fewer than ten. The V and J genes are TRBV5-1 and TRBJ1-4; 8 nucleotides line up with TRBD1. The CDR3 is 14 residues long. CDR1 SGHRS and CDR2 YFSETQ come from the germline V gene. Germline trimming cut 5 bases from V and 4 bases from J; bases unmatched to any gene: 4. CDR3 residues: CASRRQGINEKLFF. CDR3 DNA: TGCGCCAGCAGAAGACAGGGGATTAATGAAAAACTGTTTTTT.

The table lists this clonotype with many counts. Given a much more abundant clone one base away, this may be a read error. V is TRBV20-1 and J is TRBJ1-1; TRBD1 aligns across 9 bases. The CDR3 consists of 19 residues. Germline values: CDR1 DFQATT, CDR2 SNEGSKA (reference sequence). CDR3 loop: CSTRTFSMDRGGRDTEAFF. CDR3 coding DNA: TGCAGTACTAGAACGTTTAGTATGGACAGGGGTGGAAGGGACACTGAAGCTTTCTTT.

This clonotype has ten or more counts. V gene TRBV6-2 or TRBV6-3 combines with J gene TRBJ2-6, with 7 nucleotides matching TRBD1. Germline lookup yields CDR1 MNHEY and CDR2 SVGEGT. V lost 6 bases and J lost 2; bases outside the gene matches: 4. The CDR3 covers 15 residues. CDR3 loop: CASSRQGPGANVLTF. For the CDR3, the DNA is TGTGCCAGCAGCCGACAGGGACCTGGGGCCAACGTCCTGACTTTC.

In this sample, this clonotype turned up many times. The chain couples TRBV7-9 to TRBJ2-7; D not resolved. Deletions cut 2 bases from V and 0 bases from J, with 14 bases between. Per the germline V gene, CDR1 is SEHNR and CDR2 is FQNEAQ (reference sequence). The CDR3 is made up of 16 amino acids. The CDR3 loop reads CASSLSGGYYSYEQYF. The CDR3 bases are TGTGCCAGCAGCTTAAGTGGCGGATACTACTCCTACGAGCAGTACTTC. Supplemented by reference TRBV7-9 and TRBJ2-7, the full variable domain reads DTGVSQNPRHKITKRGQNVTFRCDPISEHNRLYWYRQTLGQGPEFLTYFQNEAQLEKSRLLSDRFSAERPKGSFSTLEIQRTEQGDSAMYLCASSLSGGYYSYEQYFGPGTRLTVT.

This clonotype was observed at least ten times. This CDR3 is CASSLAGRGSGNTIYF. CDR3 bases: TGTGCCAGCAGCTTAGCGGGCAGGGGCTCTGGAAACACCATATATTTT. The V call is TRBV7-2, the J call TRBJ1-3; D is perhaps TRBD1 (6 bases). This CDR3 comprises 16 residues. Germline V gene data show CDR1 as SGHTA and CDR2 as FQGNSA. Trimming cost V 0 bases and J 0 bases, with 9 bases left between them.

This clonotype has at least ten counts. V usage is TRBV20-1 and J usage is TRBJ2-5; 7 bases map to TRBD2. The junction had 3 bases not matched to a gene; V was cut back by 0 bases and J by 2 bases. CDR1 is DFQATT, CDR2 SNEGSKA, per germline (reference sequence). The CDR3 spans 14 residues. The CDR3 coding sequence is TGCAGTGCTAGAGATTCTAGCGGACAAGAGACCCAGTACTTC. It translates to CSARDSSGQETQYF.

There are many counts of this clonotype. CDR3 in amino acids: CASSQWAGNTGELFF. The CDR3 DNA sequence: TGCGCCAGCAGCCAGTGGGCCGGGAACACCGGGGAGCTGTTTTTT. V gene TRBV4-3 combines with J gene TRBJ2-2; D is ambiguous. Germline V CDR1 and CDR2: LGHNA, YSLEER. This CDR3 contains 15 residues. The V and J ends lost 3 bases and 1 base respectively, with 9 bases between them.

This clonotype was counted many times. The chain combines TRBV6-2 or TRBV6-3 with TRBJ2-1; D is possibly TRBD1 (5 bases). The CDR3 sequence is 12 residues long. Trimming left V 6 bases short and J 9 bases short, with 12 bases between. CDR1 is MNHEY and CDR2 is SVGEGT in the germline V gene. The CDR3 loop reads CASSPRVVEQFF. In DNA, the CDR3 is TGTGCCAGCAGCCCCAGGGTCGTTGAGCAGTTCTTC.

This clonotype was detected only once. One base away lies a much larger clone, so this may be a sequencing read error. The chain links TRBV12-3 or TRBV12-4 to TRBJ1-1, with D unresolved. The CDR3 loop spans 13 amino acids. CDR3 bases: TGTGTCAGCGGTAGGGCCGTGAACACTGAAGCTTTCTTT. Translation: CVSGRAVNTEAFF.

This clonotype came up many times. The rearrangement joins TRBV5-1 to TRBJ2-2, with 9 bases aligning to TRBD2. J was trimmed by 0 bases and V by 4 bases; bases with no gene match: 4. Germline V gene data show CDR1 as SGHRS and CDR2 as YFSETQ. The CDR3 runs to 16 residues. The CDR3: CASSETSGSNTGELFF. The CDR3, as DNA: TGCGCCAGCAGCGAGACTAGCGGTTCGAACACCGGGGAGCTGTTTTTT.